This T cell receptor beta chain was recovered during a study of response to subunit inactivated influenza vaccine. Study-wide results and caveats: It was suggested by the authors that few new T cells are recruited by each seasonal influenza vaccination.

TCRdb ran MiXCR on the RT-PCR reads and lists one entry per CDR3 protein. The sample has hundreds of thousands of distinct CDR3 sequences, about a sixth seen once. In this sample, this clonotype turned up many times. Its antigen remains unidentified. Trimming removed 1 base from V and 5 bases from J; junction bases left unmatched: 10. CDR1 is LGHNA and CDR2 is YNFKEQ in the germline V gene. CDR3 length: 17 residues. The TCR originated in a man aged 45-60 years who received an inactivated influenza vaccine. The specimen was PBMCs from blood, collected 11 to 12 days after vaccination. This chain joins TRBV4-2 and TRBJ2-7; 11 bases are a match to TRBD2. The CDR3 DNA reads TGTGCCAGCAGCCAAGCGAGGTTGACTAGCGGGACAAACGAGCAGTACTTC. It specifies CASSQARLTSGTNEQYF.